The 5 T cell receptor beta chains given below trace back to one sample, sequenced in a study of blood T cell repertoires in COVID-19 (TCRdb year 2020). Preparation of the library involved the immunoSEQ multiplex PCR assay. TCRdb mirrors the immuneACCESS table, restricted to in-frame sequences. Some clones are absent from its copies; in checked studies, under half trace to an unresolved V gene, and the reason for the others is unknown. The sample table shows 120,000 to 150,000 clones, and roughly 85% are seen once. The ten largest clones take up around 2.9% of the sample. Sequenced input: peripheral blood. The receptors shown here come from a man between 45 and 60 years old with acute or convalescent COVID-19.

The rearrangement uses TRBV4-1 and TRBJ2-1, with unresolved D. The V and J ends lost 2 bases and 0 bases respectively, with 17 bases between them. CDR1 MGHRA and CDR2 YSYEKL come from the germline V gene. The CDR3 has 18 residues. CDR3 in amino acids: CASSQRLGNVASYNEQFF. CDR3 coding DNA: TGCGCCAGCAGCCAACGCCTAGGTAATGTCGCCTCCTACAATGAGCAGTTCTTC.

V gene TRBV27 combines with J gene TRBJ2-7, with 10 bases lining up with TRBD1. Losses at the gene ends were 2 bases for V and 0 bases for J; bases not matched to a gene: 4. Germline loops: CDR1 MNHEY, CDR2 SMNVEV (reference sequence). This CDR3 comprises 16 residues. This CDR3 is CASSLIGQGGSYEQYF. The CDR3, as DNA: TGTGCCAGCAGTTTAATCGGACAGGGGGGCTCCTACGAGCAGTACTTC.

The chain combines TRBV5-1 with TRBJ1-5; no definite D call. The V end was cut by 1 base, the J end by 0 bases, with 8 bases between. Germline assignment: CDR1 SGHRS and CDR2 YFSETQ. This CDR3 region has 15 residues. In DNA, the CDR3 is TGCGCCAGCAGCTTGTCAGGATATAGCAATCAGCCCCAGCATTTT. It translates to CASSLSGYSNQPQHF.

This clone appeared once. The chain joins TRBV9 to TRBJ1-3, with D unclear. With 0 bases removed from V and 2 bases from J, the gap between germline ends came to 9 bases. This CDR3 has 15 amino acids. The germline V gene has CDR1 SGDLS and CDR2 YYNGEE. As DNA, the CDR3 is TGTGCCAGCAGCGTAGGAATAAGCCCTGGAAACACCATATATTTT. As protein: CASSVGISPGNTIYF.

The gene calls are TRBV7-3 and TRBJ2-5; TRBD1 matches 9 bases. V was pared by 1 base and J by 7 bases, with 13 bases of the junction left unmatched. Germline V gives CDR1 SGHTA, CDR2 FQGTGA. The length of the CDR3 is 17 residues. CDR3 region: CASSLSGTGSQYGTQYF. The CDR3 DNA is TGTGCCAGCAGCTTAAGTGGGACAGGGAGTCAGTACGGGACCCAGTACTTC.